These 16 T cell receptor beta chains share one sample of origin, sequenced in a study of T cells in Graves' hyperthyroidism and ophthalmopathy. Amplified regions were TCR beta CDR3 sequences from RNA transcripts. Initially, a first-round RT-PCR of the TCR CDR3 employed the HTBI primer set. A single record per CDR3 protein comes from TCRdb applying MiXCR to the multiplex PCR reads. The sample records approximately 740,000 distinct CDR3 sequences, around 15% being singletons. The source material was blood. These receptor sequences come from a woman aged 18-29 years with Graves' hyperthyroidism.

The CDR3 DNA is TGCAGCGTTGAAGGACTAGCGCTCCACAATGAGCAGTTCTTC. Its translation: CSVEGLALHNEQFF. V is TRBV29-1 and J is TRBJ2-1, with 8 bases matching TRBD2. The CDR3 has 14 amino acids. Germline lookup yields CDR1 SQVTM and CDR2 ANQGSEA. V lost 1 base and J lost 5; bases outside the gene matches: 4.

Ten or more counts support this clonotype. CDR3: CASLQPVGEYGYTF. Here the CDR3 DNA reads TGTGCCAGCCTTCAACCGGTGGGGGAATATGGCTACACCTTC. The chain recombines TRBV2 with TRBJ1-2; perhaps TRBD1 as D (5 bases). The V gene lost 8 bases and the J gene lost 5 bases, with 18 bases spanning the gap. The length of the CDR3 is 14 residues. Germline assignment: CDR1 SNHLY and CDR2 FYNNEI.

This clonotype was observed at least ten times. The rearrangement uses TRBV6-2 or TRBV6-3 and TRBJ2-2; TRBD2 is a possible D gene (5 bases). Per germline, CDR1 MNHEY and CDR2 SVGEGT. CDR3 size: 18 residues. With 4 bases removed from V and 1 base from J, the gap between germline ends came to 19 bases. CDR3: CASSSSPWTGENTGELFF. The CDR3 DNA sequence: TGTGCCAGCAGTTCCTCCCCCTGGACTGGAGAGAACACCGGGGAGCTGTTTTTT.

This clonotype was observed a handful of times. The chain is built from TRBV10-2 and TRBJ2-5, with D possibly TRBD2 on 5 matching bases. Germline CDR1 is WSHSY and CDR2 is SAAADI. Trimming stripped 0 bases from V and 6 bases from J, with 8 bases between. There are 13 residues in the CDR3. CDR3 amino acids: CASSESRVQTQYF. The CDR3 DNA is TGCGCCAGCAGTGAGTCGAGGGTACAGACCCAGTACTTC.

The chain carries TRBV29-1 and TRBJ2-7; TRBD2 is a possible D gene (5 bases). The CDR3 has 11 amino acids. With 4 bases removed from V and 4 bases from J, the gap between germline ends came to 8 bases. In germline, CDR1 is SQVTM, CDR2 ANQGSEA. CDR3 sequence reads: CSVVSDYEQYF. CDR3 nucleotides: TGCAGCGTTGTTAGCGATTACGAGCAGTACTTC.

CDR3: CASSNVFRAMNTEAFF. The CDR3 coding sequence is TGTGCCAGTAGTAACGTGTTTCGGGCGATGAACACTGAAGCTTTCTTT. V and J are TRBV19 and TRBJ1-1; D call uncertain. This CDR3 comprises 16 residues. The V gene lost 4 bases and the J gene lost 0 bases, with 15 bases spanning the gap. Germline CDR1 LNHDA, CDR2 SQIVND (reference sequence).

The DNA for the CDR3 is TGTGCCAGCAAGGACGTGACCCAGTACTTC. It specifies CASKDVTQYF. The rearrangement uses TRBV28 and TRBJ2-5; D unresolved. In germline, CDR1 is MDHEN, CDR2 SYDVKM. There are 10 residues in the CDR3. V lost 7 bases, J lost 7 bases, and 7 bases lay in between.

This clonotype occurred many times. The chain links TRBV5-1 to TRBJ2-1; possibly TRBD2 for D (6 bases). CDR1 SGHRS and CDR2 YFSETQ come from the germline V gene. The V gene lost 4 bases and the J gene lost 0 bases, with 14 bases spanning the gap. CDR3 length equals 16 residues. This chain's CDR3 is CASSTGGGVSYNEQFF. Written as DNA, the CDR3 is TGCGCCAGCAGCACCGGAGGCGGGGTCTCCTACAATGAGCAGTTCTTC.

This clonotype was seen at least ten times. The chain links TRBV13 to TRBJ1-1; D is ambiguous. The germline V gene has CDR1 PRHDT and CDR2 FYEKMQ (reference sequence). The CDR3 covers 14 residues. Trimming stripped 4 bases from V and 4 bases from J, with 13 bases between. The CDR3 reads CASSSTRGPTEAFF. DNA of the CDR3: TGTGCCAGCAGCTCTACCAGAGGACCCACTGAAGCTTTCTTT.

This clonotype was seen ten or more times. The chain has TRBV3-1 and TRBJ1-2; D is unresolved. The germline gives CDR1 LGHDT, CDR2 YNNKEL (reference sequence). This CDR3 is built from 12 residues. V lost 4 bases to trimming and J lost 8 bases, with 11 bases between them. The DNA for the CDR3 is TGTGCCAGCAGCCTCGGGGATCAAGGCTACACCTTC. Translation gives CASSLGDQGYTF.

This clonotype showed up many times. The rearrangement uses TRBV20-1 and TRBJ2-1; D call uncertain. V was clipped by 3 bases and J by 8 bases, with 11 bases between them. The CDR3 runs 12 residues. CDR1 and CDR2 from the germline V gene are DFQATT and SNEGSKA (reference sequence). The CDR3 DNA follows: TGCAGTGCTAGGGTAGGATTCGATGAGCAGTTCTTC. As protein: CSARVGFDEQFF.

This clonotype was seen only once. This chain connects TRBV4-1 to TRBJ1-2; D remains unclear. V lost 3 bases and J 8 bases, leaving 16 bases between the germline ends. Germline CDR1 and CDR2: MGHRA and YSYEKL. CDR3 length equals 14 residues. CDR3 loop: CASSQFRQSGGYTF. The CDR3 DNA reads TGCGCCAGCAGCCAGTTCCGACAAAGCGGCGGCTACACCTTC.

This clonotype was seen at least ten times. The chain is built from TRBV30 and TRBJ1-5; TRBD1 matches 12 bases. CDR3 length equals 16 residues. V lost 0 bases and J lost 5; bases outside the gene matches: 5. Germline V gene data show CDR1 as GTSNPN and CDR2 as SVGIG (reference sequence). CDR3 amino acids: CAWSVRGQGAHQPQHF. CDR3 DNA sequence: TGTGCCTGGAGTGTAAGGGGACAGGGGGCACATCAGCCCCAGCATTTT.

The CDR3 DNA follows: TGTGCCAGCAGCCAAGGGGGAACAGCCTCTAATGAAAAACTGTTTTTT. Translating it yields CASSQGGTASNEKLFF. This chain joins TRBV3-1 and TRBJ1-4; D is uncertain. Germline V gene sequence: CDR1 LGHDT, CDR2 YNNKEL (reference sequence). Trimming took 1 base from V and 3 from J, leaving 12 bases between them. This CDR3 has 16 residues. Looking up the rest from reference TRBV3-1 and TRBJ1-4 gives the full variable domain: DTAVSQTPKYLVTQMGNDKSIKCEQNLGHDTMYWYKQDSKKFLKIMFSYNNKELIINETVPNRFSPKSPDKAHLNLHINSLELGDSAVYFCASSQGGTASNEKLFFGSGTQLSVL.

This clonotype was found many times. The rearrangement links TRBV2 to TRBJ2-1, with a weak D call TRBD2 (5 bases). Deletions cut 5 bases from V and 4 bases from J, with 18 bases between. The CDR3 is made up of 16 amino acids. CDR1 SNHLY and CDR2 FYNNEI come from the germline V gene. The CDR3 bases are TGTGCCAGCAGTTGGGTGGAGCGGATCGCTTACAATGAGCAGTTCTTC. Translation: CASSWVERIAYNEQFF.

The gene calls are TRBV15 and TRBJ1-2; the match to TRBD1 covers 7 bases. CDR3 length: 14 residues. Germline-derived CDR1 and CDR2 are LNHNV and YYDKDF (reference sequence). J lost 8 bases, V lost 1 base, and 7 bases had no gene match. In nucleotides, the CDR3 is TGTGCCACCAGCAGAGCCCTAACAGGGGAAGGCTACACCTTC. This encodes CATSRALTGEGYTF.